This T cell receptor beta chain was captured in a study of shared clonotypes between healthy human individuals. Measured with immunoSEQ multiplex PCR; TCRdb has only the in-frame clones, and not every one. The sample includes about 1.1 million clones, approximately 78% seen only once; the top ten take 0.6% to 0.7%. Germline values: CDR1 SGHTA, CDR2 FQGNSA. The V gene end was trimmed by 0 bases and the J gene end by 3 bases; junction bases not matched to a gene: 1. The CDR3 spans 15 residues. Sequencing was performed on memory CD4+ T cells from PBMCs. The subset here: CD45RA-negative fraction. This chain connects TRBV7-2 to TRBJ2-3; 9 bases fit TRBD2. The TCR was taken from a man aged 18 to 35 in good health. Some clones in this sample may be carry-over from other donors' samples. The CDR3 coding sequence is TGTGCCAGCAGCTTAGCGCTAGCGGGGACAGATACGCAGTATTTT. This gives the protein CASSLALAGTDTQYF. The full variable domain, its missing parts supplied by reference TRBV7-2 and TRBJ2-3, is GAGVSQSPSNKVTEKGKDVELRCDPISGHTALYWYRQSLGQGLEFLIYFQGNSAPDKSGLPSDRFSAERTGGSVSTLTIQRTQQEDSAVYLCASSLALAGTDTQYFGPGTRLTVL.